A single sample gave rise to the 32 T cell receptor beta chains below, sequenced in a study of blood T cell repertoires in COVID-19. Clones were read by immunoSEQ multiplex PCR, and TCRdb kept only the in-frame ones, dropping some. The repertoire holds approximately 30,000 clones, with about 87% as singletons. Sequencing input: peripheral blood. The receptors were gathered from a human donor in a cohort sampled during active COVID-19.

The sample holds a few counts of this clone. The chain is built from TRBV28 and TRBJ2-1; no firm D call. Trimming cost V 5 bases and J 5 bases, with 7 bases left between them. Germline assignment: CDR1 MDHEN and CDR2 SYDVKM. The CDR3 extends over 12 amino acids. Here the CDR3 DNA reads TGTGCCAGCAGTCTAACGGACAATGAGCAGTTCTTC. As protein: CASSLTDNEQFF.

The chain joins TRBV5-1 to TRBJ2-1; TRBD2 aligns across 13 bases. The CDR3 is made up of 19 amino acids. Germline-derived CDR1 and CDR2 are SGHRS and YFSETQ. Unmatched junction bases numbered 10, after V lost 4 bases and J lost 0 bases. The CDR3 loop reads CASSLRSTSGGFSYNEQFF. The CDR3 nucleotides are TGCGCCAGCAGCCTGAGATCGACTAGCGGGGGGTTCTCCTACAATGAGCAGTTCTTC.

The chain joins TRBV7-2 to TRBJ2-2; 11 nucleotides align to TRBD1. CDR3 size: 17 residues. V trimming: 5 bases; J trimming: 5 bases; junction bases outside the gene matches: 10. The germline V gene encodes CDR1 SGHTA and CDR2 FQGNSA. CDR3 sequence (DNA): TGTGCCAGCAGCCCGCCGAGGACAGGGGGCTCAACCGGGGAGCTGTTTTTT. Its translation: CASSPPRTGGSTGELFF.

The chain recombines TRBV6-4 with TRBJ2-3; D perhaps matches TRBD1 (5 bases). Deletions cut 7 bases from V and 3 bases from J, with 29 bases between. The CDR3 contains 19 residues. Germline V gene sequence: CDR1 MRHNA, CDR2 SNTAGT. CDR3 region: CASTLTYRRVQIPTDTQYF. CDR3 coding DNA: TGTGCCAGCACCCTTACCTACAGGAGAGTACAGATACCGACAGATACGCAGTATTTT.

The CDR3, as DNA: TGTGCCAGCAGTTACTCGATCCAGGGGAACTCACCCCTCCACTTT. It translates to CASSYSIQGNSPLHF. The chain links TRBV6-5 to TRBJ1-6; possible D gene TRBD1, 6 bases. Deletions cut 0 bases from V and 10 bases from J, with 13 bases between. The CDR3 is 15 amino acids. CDR1 is MNHEY, CDR2 SVGAGI, per germline.

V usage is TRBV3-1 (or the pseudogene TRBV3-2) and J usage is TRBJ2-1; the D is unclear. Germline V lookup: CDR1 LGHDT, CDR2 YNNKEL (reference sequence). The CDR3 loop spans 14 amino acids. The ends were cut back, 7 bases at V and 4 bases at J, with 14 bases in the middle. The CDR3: CASTPMPGYNEQFF. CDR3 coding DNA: TGTGCCAGCACCCCCATGCCCGGTTACAATGAGCAGTTCTTC.

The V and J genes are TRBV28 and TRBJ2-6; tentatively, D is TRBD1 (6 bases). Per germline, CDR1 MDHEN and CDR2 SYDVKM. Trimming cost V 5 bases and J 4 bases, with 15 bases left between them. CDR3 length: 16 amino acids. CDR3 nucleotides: TGTGCCAGCAGTATCGCTGGGGGCGGAGGGGCCAACGTCCTGACTTTC. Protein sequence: CASSIAGGGGANVLTF. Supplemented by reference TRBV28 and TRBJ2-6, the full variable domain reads DVKVTQSSRYLVKRTGEKVFLECVQDMDHENMFWYRQDPGLGLRLIYFSYDVKMKEKGDIPEGYSVSREKKERFSLILESASTNQTSMYLCASSIAGGGGANVLTFGAGSRLTVL.

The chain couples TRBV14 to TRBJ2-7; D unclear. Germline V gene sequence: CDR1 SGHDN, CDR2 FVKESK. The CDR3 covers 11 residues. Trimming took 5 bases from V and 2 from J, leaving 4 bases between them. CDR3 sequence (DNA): TGTGCCAGCAGCGCTACCTACGAGCAGTACTTC. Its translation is CASSATYEQYF.

This chain's CDR3 is CASSSGQLYGYTF. Written as DNA, the CDR3 is TGTGCCAGCAGTTCAGGGCAACTCTATGGCTACACCTTC. The chain links TRBV28 to TRBJ1-2; tentative D call: TRBD1 (5 bases). V gave up 4 bases and J gave up 4 bases, with 10 bases separating them. Germline values: CDR1 MDHEN, CDR2 SYDVKM. The CDR3 consists of 13 residues.

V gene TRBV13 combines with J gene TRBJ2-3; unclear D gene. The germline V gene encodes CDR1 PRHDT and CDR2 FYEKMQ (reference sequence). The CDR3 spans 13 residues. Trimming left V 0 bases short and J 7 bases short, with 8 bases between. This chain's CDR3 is CASSLGPTNTQYF. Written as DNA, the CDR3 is TGTGCCAGCAGCTTAGGCCCTACCAATACGCAGTATTTT. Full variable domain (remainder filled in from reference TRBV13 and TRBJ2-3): AAGVIQSPRHLIKEKRETATLKCYPIPRHDTVYWYQQGPGQDPQFLISFYEKMQSDKGSIPDRFSAQQFSDYHSELNMSSLELGDSALYFCASSLGPTNTQYFGPGTRLTVL.

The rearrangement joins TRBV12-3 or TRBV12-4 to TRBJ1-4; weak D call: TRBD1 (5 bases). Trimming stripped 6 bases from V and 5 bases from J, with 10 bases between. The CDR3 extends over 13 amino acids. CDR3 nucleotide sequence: TGTGCCAGCAGACGACAGATCAATGAAAAACTGTTTTTT. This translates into CASRRQINEKLFF.

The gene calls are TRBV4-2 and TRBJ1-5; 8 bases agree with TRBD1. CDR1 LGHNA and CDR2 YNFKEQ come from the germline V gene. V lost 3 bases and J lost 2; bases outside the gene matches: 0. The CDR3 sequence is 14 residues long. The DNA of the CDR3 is TGTGCCAGCAGCCAGACAGGGGGCAATCAGCCCCAGCATTTT. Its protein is CASSQTGGNQPQHF.

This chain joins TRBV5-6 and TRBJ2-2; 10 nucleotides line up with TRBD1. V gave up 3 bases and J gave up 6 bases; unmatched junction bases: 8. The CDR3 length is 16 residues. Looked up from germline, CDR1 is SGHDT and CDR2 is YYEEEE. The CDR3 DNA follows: TGTGCCAGCAGCTCGGGACAGGGGTGGCCCGCCGGGGAGCTGTTTTTT. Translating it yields CASSSGQGWPAGELFF.

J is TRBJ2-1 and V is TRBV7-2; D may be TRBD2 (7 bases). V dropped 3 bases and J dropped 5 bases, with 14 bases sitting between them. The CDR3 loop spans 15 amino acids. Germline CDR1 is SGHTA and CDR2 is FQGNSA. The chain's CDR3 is CASSFPAGAHNEQFF. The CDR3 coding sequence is TGTGCCAGCAGCTTCCCGGCGGGGGCGCACAATGAGCAGTTCTTC.

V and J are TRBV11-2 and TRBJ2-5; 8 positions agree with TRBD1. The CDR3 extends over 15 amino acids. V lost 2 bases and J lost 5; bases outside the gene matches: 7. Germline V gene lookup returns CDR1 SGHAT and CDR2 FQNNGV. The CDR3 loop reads CASSLIRQGRETQYF. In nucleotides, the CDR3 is TGTGCCAGCAGCTTAATCCGACAGGGGAGGGAGACCCAGTACTTC.

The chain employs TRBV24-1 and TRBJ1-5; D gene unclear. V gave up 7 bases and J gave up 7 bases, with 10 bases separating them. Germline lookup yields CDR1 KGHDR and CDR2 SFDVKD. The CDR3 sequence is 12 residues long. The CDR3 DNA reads TGTGCCACCAGCGCGGCGGGCCAGCCCCAGCATTTT. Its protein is CATSAAGQPQHF.

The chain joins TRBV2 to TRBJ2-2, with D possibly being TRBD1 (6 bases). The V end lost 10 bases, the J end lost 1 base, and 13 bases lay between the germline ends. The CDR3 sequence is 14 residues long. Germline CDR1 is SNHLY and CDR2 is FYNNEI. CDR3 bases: TGTGCCACAAAGACAGGTCTGAACACCGGGGAGCTGTTTTTT. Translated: CATKTGLNTGELFF.

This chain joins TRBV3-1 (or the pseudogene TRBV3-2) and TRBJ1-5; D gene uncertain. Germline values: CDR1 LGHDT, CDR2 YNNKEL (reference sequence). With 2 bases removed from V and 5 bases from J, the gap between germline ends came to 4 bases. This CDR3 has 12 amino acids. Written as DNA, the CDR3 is TGTGCCAGCAGCCAAAGAGATCAGCCCCAGCATTTT. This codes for CASSQRDQPQHF.

CDR3 nucleotides: TGTGCCAGCAGGCCCAGGGGAACTGAGCAGCCCCAGCATTTT. This sequence encodes CASRPRGTEQPQHF. The chain joins TRBV2 to TRBJ1-5; possibly TRBD1 for D (6 bases). Looked up from germline, CDR1 is SNHLY and CDR2 is FYNNEI. CDR3 length: 14 amino acids. The ends were cut back, 6 bases at V and 7 bases at J, with 16 bases in the middle.

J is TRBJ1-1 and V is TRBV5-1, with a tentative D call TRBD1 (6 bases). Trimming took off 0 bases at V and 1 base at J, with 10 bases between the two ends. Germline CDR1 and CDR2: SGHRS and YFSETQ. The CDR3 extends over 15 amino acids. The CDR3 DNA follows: TGCGCCAGCAGCTTGGCGGTGGACAGGAACACTGAAGCTTTCTTT. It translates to CASSLAVDRNTEAFF.

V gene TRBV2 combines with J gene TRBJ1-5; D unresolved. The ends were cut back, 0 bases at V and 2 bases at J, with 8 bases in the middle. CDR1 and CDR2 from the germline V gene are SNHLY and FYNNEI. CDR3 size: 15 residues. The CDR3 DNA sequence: TGTGCCAGCAGTGAAGCGCGGTGGGGCAATCAGCCCCAGCATTTT. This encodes CASSEARWGNQPQHF.

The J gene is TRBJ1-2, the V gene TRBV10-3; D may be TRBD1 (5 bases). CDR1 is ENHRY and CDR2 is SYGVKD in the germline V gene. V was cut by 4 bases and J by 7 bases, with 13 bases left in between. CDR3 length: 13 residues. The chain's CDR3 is CAISVGTQGGYTF. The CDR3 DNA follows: TGTGCCATCAGTGTCGGGACTCAAGGTGGCTACACCTTC.

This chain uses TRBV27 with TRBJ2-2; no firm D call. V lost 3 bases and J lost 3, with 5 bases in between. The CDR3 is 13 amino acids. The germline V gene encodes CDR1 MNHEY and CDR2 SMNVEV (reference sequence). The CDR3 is CASSFVYTGELFF. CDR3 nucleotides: TGTGCCAGCAGTTTCGTCTACACCGGGGAGCTGTTTTTT.

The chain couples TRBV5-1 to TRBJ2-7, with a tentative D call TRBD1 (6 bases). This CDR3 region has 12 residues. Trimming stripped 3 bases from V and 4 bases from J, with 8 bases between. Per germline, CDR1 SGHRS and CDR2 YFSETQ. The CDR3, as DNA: TGCGCCAGCAGCTCACAGGGTTACGAGCAGTACTTC. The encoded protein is CASSSQGYEQYF.

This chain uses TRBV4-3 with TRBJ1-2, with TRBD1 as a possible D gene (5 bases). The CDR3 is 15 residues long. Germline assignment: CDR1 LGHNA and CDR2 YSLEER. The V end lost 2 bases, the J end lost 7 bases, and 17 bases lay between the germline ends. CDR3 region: CASSQSGRGGSGYTF. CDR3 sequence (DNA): TGCGCCAGCAGCCAATCCGGAAGGGGCGGGAGTGGCTACACCTTC.

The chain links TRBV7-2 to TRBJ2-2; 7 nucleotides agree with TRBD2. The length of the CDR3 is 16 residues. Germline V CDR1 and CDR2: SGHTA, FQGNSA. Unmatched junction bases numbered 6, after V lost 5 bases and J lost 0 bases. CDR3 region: CASSQSGLSNTGELFF. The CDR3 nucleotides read TGTGCCAGCAGCCAGTCGGGACTATCGAACACCGGGGAGCTGTTTTTT.

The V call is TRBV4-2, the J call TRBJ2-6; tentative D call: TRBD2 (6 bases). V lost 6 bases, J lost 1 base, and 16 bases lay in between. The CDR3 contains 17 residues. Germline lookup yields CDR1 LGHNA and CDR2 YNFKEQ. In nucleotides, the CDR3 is TGTGCCAGCAGTATTAGCAGGGAGGTTTCTGGGGCCAACGTCCTGACTTTC. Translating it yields CASSISREVSGANVLTF.

The CDR3 protein is CASSPGVTQYF. The CDR3 region has the DNA TGTGCCAGCAGCCCCGGAGTTACGCAGTATTTT. This chain links TRBV6-2 or TRBV6-3 with TRBJ2-3, with D uncertain. The germline V gene encodes CDR1 MNHEY and CDR2 SVGEGT. V gave up 6 bases and J gave up 8 bases, with 9 bases separating them. The CDR3 has 11 residues.

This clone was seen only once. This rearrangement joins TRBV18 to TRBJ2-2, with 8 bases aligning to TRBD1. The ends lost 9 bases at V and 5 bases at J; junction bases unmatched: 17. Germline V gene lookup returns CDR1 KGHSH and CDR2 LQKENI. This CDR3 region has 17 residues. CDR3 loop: CASHYKPGQEKTGELFF. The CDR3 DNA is TGTGCCAGTCATTATAAACCGGGACAGGAAAAAACCGGGGAGCTGTTTTTT.

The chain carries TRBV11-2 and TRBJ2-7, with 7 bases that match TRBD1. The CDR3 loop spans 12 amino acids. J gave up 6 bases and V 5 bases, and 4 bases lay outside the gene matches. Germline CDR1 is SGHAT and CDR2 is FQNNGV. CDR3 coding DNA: TGTGCCAGCAGCCTTGGGACAGTCGAGCAGTACTTC. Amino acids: CASSLGTVEQYF.

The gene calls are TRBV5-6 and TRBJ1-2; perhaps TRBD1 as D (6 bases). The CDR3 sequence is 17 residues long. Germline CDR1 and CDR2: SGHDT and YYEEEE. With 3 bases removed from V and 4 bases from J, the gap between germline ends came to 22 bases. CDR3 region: CASSSPDRPGTFYGYTF. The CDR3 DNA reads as TGTGCCAGCAGCTCGCCGGATAGGCCCGGGACATTCTATGGCTACACCTTC.

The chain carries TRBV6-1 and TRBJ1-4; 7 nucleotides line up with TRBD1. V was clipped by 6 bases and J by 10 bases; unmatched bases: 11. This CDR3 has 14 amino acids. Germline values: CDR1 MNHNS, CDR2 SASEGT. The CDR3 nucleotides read TGTGCCAGCAGCCATCCGGGGACAGTGGTAAAACTGTTTTTT. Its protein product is CASSHPGTVVKLFF.